The source of this T cell receptor (beta chain) is a study of lung T cells in sarcoidosis with Löfgren's syndrome. From germline, CDR1 is SQVTM and CDR2 ANQGSEA. V shed 2 bases, J shed 3 bases, and the junction held 12 bases outside the gene matches. The CDR3 contains 17 residues. TCRdb processed the reads anew with MiXCR; each CDR3 protein has one entry. The sample has 50,000 to 65,000 distinct CDR3 sequences, approximately 21% seen once. Sequenced material: CD4+ T cells from PBMCs. V usage is TRBV29-1 and J usage is TRBJ2-3, with TRBD2 matching over 9 bases. The clonotype originates from a human donor with sarcoidosis (Löfgren's syndrome or another form), or a control subject (not recorded which). CDR3 amino acids: CSVELRWGSGSTDTQYF. The CDR3 nucleotides are TGCAGCGTTGAACTCCGATGGGGTAGCGGGAGTACAGATACGCAGTATTTT.